The entry below gives a single T cell receptor beta chain sequence along with its context. The antigen it recognizes is unknown. No clone much larger than this one lies a single base away; base qualities are absent. Synthetic TCR analog templates were spiked into each PCR so that absolute template abundance could be estimated from read counts. The immunoSEQ assay used bias-controlled V and J gene primers to amplify TCRbeta CDR3 regions from genomic DNA. Rearranged TCRbeta segments were sequenced at approximately 20X coverage. Under the source paper's analysis protocol: Clustering was used to correct sequencing errors, and CDR3s were annotated against IMGT to assign V, D and J genes. Only productive TCRbeta rearrangements were used in downstream analyses, excluding out-of-frame or stop-codon sequences. Clonality was calculated as one minus the Shannon entropy normalized by the log of the number of unique productive sequences. Clones differing between time points or between blood and tumor were identified using Fisher's exact test with Benjamini-Hochberg correction, with an adjusted p below 0.01 applied as the threshold. TCRdb limited this immuneACCESS table to in-frame rearrangements with V and J called. A share of clones is missing; checked studies link under half to unresolved V genes, and the rest is unexplained. V and J calls and clone size are given by that table; D and trimming were obtained from the DNA. This sample gives 50,000 or so clones in total; 70% to 90% of them show up just once. The ten largest clones add up to approximately 20% of the sample.

The source of the sample is a study of PD-L1 blockade in urothelial cancer (dated by TCRdb to about 2017). Background on the whole study: All patients started therapy in the mid-2010s and received atezolizumab 1,200 mg intravenously every 3 weeks. About 90% of the 29 patients were identified as males with urothelial cancer of bladder origin, and a prior smoking history was reported by 18 of 29 patients. Patients had an ECOG performance status of 0 or 1 and had received between 0 and 3 prior chemotherapy regimens. Blood samples were analyzed 3 weeks after the start of treatment (second dose) and 6 weeks after the start of treatment. Blood samples yielded a median of about 150,000 T cells and around 83,000 unique TCRs, with median clonality roughly 0.082. The study was an exploratory multi-omic analysis of somatic, immune and clinical correlates of response to PD-L1 blockade with atezolizumab in urothelial cancer. Pretreatment tumor samples, along with matched peripheral blood serially collected before and after atezolizumab treatment, were subjected to TCR sequencing. Durable clinical benefit was defined as a progression-free survival longer than 6 months, and TCR features were additionally tested against progression-free survival and overall survival. Whole exome sequencing and RNA sequencing of pretreatment tumors were performed alongside TCR sequencing in the same patients. Nine patients achieved durable clinical benefit and 15 to 20 did not. Pretreatment blood TCR-seq was available for 30 or so patients, at least one posttreatment blood collection was obtained for about 24 patients, and tumor TCR-seq was available for about 24 patients.

General conclusions and limits of the study: Patients with durable benefit showed greater expansion of tumor-associated TCR clones in peripheral blood 3 weeks after starting treatment (n ≈ 21, p = 0.022). Because of the small sample size (n = 29) and the many exploratory analyses performed, the results are intended to be regarded as hypothesis-generating. A pretreatment peripheral blood TCR clonality below the median was linked to improved progression-free and overall survival.

From a lookup of the germline V gene, CDR1 and CDR2 are SGHVS and FNYEAQ. The CDR3 runs 18 residues from the cysteine to the phenylalanine. The read is trimmed to its CDR3 DNA, 54 bases read in frame from base 1. Clipping removes 1 base from V and 1 base from J, with 12 as the unmatched junction base count. The time point label, read with the paper, signifies: pretreatment peripheral blood. A total of roughly 31 patients with locally advanced or metastatic urothelial carcinoma, treated at Memorial Sloan Kettering on a trial protocol, made up the cohort. Peripheral blood mononuclear cells were collected pretreatment and during treatment, with between 1 and 8 total time points obtained per patient. The Qiagen DNeasy Blood extraction kit was used to purify genomic DNA from total PBMCs and tumor samples. Collected pretreatment and during treatment, PBMCs were isolated and stored as previously described.

The receptor chain draws on TRBV7-6 and TRBJ1-1; 7 bases in the middle match TRBD1. The material was PBMCs, obtained around atezolizumab (anti-PD-L1) treatment. The clonotype comes from a man aged 60 to 69 with urothelial cancer. CDR3 loop: CASSLETGSSWRNTEAFF. The DNA sequence is given as TGTGCCAGCAGCTTAGAGACAGGGTCCTCGTGGAGGAACACTGAAGCTTTCTTT.